The clone carrying this T cell receptor beta chain has only a few counts. Its antigen remains unknown. CDR3 size: 15 residues. The V end lost 5 bases, the J end lost 4 bases, and 16 bases lay between the germline ends. Looked up from germline, CDR1 is SGHTA and CDR2 is FQGNSA. This sample was included in a study of CD8 T cells in ankylosing spondylitis. Whole-study results and caveats: From matched ankylosing spondylitis synovial fluid, disease-linked clones were reportedly recovered at significantly enriched levels. Existing reports had already noted some motif variants in reactive arthritis synovial fluid and blood.

TCRdb re-called the 5' RACE reads through MiXCR, storing one row per CDR3 protein. The table includes around 220,000 distinct CDR3 sequences, approximately 10% detected once. The sequenced sample consisted of blood, either unsorted or a sorted T cell fraction (not recorded which). The chain is built from TRBV7-2 and TRBJ2-3; perhaps D is TRBD1 or TRBD2 (6 bases each). The receptor was isolated from a male donor with ankylosing spondylitis or in good health (not recorded which). The CDR3 region is CASSLVFGGPDTQYF. The DNA of the CDR3 is TGTGCCAGCAGCCTGGTCTTTGGGGGGCCAGATACGCAGTATTTT.